This TCR beta chain was captured in a study of memory CD4+ T cells and cytomegalovirus serostatus. Repertoires were generated with immunoSEQ multiplex PCR, while TCRdb's copy carries only in-frame clones and drops some. This sample has about 31,000 clones; approximately 76% occur once, and the top ten carry 0.5% to 0.8%. The V gene lost 0 bases and the J gene lost 11 bases, with 14 bases spanning the gap. The length of the CDR3 is 13 residues. Germline CDR1 and CDR2: GTSNPN and SVGIG (reference sequence). The sort gate was single viable CD3+CD4+CD8-CD45RO+ cells for memory CD4+ T cells. This receptor was taken from an adult in good health and CMV-seronegative. Some clones in this sample may be carry-over from other donors' samples. Sequenced input: memory CD4+ T cells from blood. The V call is TRBV30, the J call TRBJ1-5, with D hard to call. The CDR3 bases are TGTGCCTGGAGTGTACAATATTCCCAGTCCCAGCATTTT. This sequence encodes CAWSVQYSQSQHF.